This T cell receptor beta chain derives from a study of early T cells in non-severe SARS-CoV-2 infection. The sample holds many counts of this clonotype. TCRdb re-analysed the 5' RACE reads in MiXCR, keeping a single row per CDR3 protein. This table holds over 30,000 distinct CDR3 sequences, 4.7% found once. Germline CDR1 SEHNR, CDR2 FQNEAQ (reference sequence). The CDR3 extends over 15 amino acids. Trimming removed 2 bases at V and 2 bases at J, with 12 bases between. This TCR derives from an adult who was a healthcare worker with PCR-confirmed SARS-CoV-2 infection or an uninfected control (not recorded which). The source material was whole blood. V gene TRBV7-9 combines with J gene TRBJ2-5; tentatively, D is TRBD1 (6 bases). DNA of the CDR3: TGTGCCAGCAGCTTAATGACAGGAACGCAAGAGACCCAGTACTTC. It encodes CASSLMTGTQETQYF.